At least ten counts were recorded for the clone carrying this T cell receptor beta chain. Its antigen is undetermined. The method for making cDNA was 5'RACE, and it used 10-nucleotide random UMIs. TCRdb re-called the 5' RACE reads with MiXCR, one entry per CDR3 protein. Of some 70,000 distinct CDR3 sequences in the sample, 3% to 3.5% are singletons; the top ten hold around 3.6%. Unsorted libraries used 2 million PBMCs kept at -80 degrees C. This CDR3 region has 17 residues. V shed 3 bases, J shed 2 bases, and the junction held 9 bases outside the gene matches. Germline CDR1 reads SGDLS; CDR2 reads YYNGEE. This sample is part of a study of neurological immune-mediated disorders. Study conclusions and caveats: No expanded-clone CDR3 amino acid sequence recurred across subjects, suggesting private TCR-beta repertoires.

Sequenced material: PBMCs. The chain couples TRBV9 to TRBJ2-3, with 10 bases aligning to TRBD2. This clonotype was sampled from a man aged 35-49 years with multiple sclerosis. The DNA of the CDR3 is TGTGCCAGCAGCGCCAACGGACTAGCGGCAGCCACAGATACGCAGTATTTT. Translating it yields CASSANGLAAATDTQYF.